In its sample, the clone carrying this TCR beta chain is large. Antigen unknown. The data are from a study of a mutant IDH1 vaccine in newly diagnosed glioma. The data were produced by immunoSEQ multiplex PCR, yet TCRdb's version contains in-frame clones alone and is incomplete. This table holds roughly 26,000 clones, over 65% found once. Germline CDR1 SGHVS, CDR2 FQNEAQ. The V end was cut by 5 bases, the J end by 2 bases, with 10 bases between. There are 13 residues in the CDR3. Time point denoted: week 35, safety follow-up. The investigators gave 300 ug of mutant IDH1 20-mer peptide in each vaccine dose, together with topical imiquimod.

This TCR was recovered from a man in his thirties or forties with glioma. The chain employs TRBV7-8 and TRBJ2-7; D may be TRBD1 (5 bases). This material consisted of PBMCs, taken from a glioma patient whose treatment included an IDH1 peptide vaccine. The CDR3 protein is CASSEDTTYEQYF. The CDR3 nucleotides read TGTGCCAGCAGCGAGGACACGACCTACGAGCAGTACTTC.